This TCR beta chain was sequenced in a study of blood T cell repertoires in COVID-19. The overall study: Spain, Italy and the United States supplied samples that represented acute and convalescent COVID-19. The cDNA or gDNA used as material had been derived from T cells, B-cell-depleted T cells, or PBMCs.

Sequencing used immunoSEQ multiplex PCR; TCRdb keeps in-frame clones, though not all of them. The sample carries 250,000 or so clones, 90% recorded once. Germline-derived CDR1 and CDR2 are KGHDR and SFDVKD. The V gene lost 5 bases and the J gene lost 2 bases, with 11 bases spanning the gap. This CDR3 is 14 amino acids long. Participants were aged 18 to 89 years, lived in 20 to 30 US areas, and enrolled virtually. Before they entered the study, exposed participants had met a COVID-19 case within 2 weeks. The sample comprised PBMCs or T cells enriched from blood (not recorded which). The genes are TRBV24-1 and TRBJ1-2; the D is unclear. This TCR derives from a man in his forties or fifties who had been exposed to COVID-19. The CDR3 protein is CATSGSSANYGYTF. The DNA of the CDR3 is TGTGCCACCAGTGGATCCAGTGCCAACTATGGCTACACCTTC.